This is a list of T cell receptor beta chains from one sample in a study of vaccination and CD4 T cells after COVID-19. TCRdb used MiXCR to reprocess the PCR reads, holding one entry per CDR3 protein. The sample records some 16,000 distinct CDR3 sequences, under 60% being singletons. No antigens are known for them. Sequencing was carried out using CD4+ T cells from blood, cultured in vitro. The receptors were gathered from a human donor who had recovered from COVID-19. CDR3s include the opening cysteine and the closing phenylalanine or tryptophan. A D gene is named only where the DNA matches it firmly.

V: TRBV18
D: NA
CDR3: CASSPPRVRNTEAFF

V: TRBV30
D: NA
CDR3: CATEGQVNSPLHF

V: TRBV7-9
D: NA
CDR3: CASSSDLSYEQYF

V: TRBV7-2
D: NA
CDR3: CASSPGGPEFYEQYF

V: TRBV19
D: TRBD2
CDR3: CASSIGLANLPGADTQYF

V: TRBV7-8
D: NA
CDR3: CASSLGQTTWNQPQHF

V: TRBV7-2
D: TRBD1
CDR3: CASSSRQGATNTEAFF

V: TRBV4-3
D: NA
CDR3: CASSQETRNPSYEQYF

V: TRBV6-2/TRBV6-3
D: TRBD2
CDR3: CASTSGLAGAYEQYF

V: TRBV11-3
D: NA
CDR3: CASSLDSYNSPLHF

V: TRBV20-1
D: TRBD1
CDR3: CSALRGTALEKLFF

V: TRBV7-2
D: NA
CDR3: CASSPRGWRGTDTQYF

V: TRBV28
D: NA
CDR3: CASSSSGEETQYF

V: TRBV7-2
D: NA
CDR3: CASSLANPRETQYF

V: TRBV7-8
D: TRBD2
CDR3: CASSLGLAGTTGELFF

V: TRBV11-2
D: NA
CDR3: CASSGGDTFTDTQYF

V: TRBV7-3
D: NA
CDR3: CASSLTGGREYEQYF

V: TRBV18
D: NA
CDR3: CASSADVYTEAFF